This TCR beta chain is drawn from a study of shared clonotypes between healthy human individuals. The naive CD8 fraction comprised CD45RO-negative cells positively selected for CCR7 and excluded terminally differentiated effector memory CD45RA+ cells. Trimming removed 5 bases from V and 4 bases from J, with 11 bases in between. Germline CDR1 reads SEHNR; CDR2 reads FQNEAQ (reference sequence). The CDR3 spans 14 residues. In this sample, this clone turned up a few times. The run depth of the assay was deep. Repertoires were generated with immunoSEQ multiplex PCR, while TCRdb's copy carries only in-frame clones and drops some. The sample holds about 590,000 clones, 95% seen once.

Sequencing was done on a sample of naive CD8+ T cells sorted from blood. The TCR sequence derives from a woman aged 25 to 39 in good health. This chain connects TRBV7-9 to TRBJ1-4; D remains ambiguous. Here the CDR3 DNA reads TGTGCCAGCAGCCCCGGACGGAGTAATGAAAAACTGTTTTTT. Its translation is CASSPGRSNEKLFF.